The 28 T cell receptor beta chains given below trace back to one sample, sequenced in a study of Graves' ophthalmopathy and Graves' hyperthyroidism. The study amplified TCR beta CDR3 regions using RNA transcripts. HTBI-primed first-round RT-PCR preceded second-round multiplex PCR. TCRdb redid the calling of the multiplex PCR reads with MiXCR, one entry per CDR3 protein. Among 650,000 to 900,000 distinct CDR3 sequences listed, around 40% were seen once. The sample taken for sequencing was peripheral blood. These receptors were collected from an adult man with Graves' ophthalmopathy.

With regard to this clonotype: At one of its ends the junction is not consistent with the germline gene, which may arise from a read error. This chain links TRBV25-1 with TRBJ1-1, with 7 bases matching TRBD1. The germline gives CDR1 MGHDK, CDR2 SYGVNS. This CDR3 is built from 15 residues. The CDR3: CPSSEGRGLVTEAFF. CDR3 DNA: TGTCCCAGCAGTGAGGGAAGGGGGCTTGTCACTGAAGCTTTCTTT.

The V call is TRBV20-1, the J call TRBJ1-1; D unclear. Germline V gene lookup returns CDR1 DFQATT and CDR2 SNEGSKA (reference sequence). Trimming pared 3 bases from V and 1 base from J, leaving 9 bases between. This CDR3 has 13 residues. CDR3 nucleotide sequence: TGCAGTGCTAGGCCGGAAAAGAACACTGAAGCTTTCTTT. Its translation is CSARPEKNTEAFF.

This clonotype was observed a handful of times. V gene TRBV28 combines with J gene TRBJ2-7; TRBD1 matches 8 bases. The CDR3 has 13 residues. Germline lookup yields CDR1 MDHEN and CDR2 SYDVKM. V shed 8 bases, J shed 2 bases, and the junction held 5 bases outside the gene matches. CDR3 sequence reads: CASEGGQAYEQYF. DNA for the CDR3: TGTGCCAGCGAGGGGGGACAGGCCTACGAGCAGTACTTC.

The sample holds a few counts of this clonotype. The gene calls are TRBV27 and TRBJ1-1; TRBD1 might be the D (5 bases). The CDR3 runs 13 residues. Trimming removed 6 bases at V and 8 bases at J, with 16 bases between. Germline CDR1 and CDR2: MNHEY and SMNVEV (reference sequence). Written as DNA, the CDR3 is TGTGCCAGCAGGGAGGGGCGCATACCCGAAGCTTTCTTT. As protein: CASREGRIPEAFF.

The rearrangement joins TRBV15 to TRBJ2-3, with D unresolved. V was clipped by 4 bases and J by 2 bases, with 10 bases between them. CDR1 and CDR2 (germline): LNHNV, YYDKDF (reference sequence). CDR3 length: 14 amino acids. The CDR3 reads CATSTRFSTDTQYF. The CDR3 coding sequence is TGTGCCACCAGCACACGCTTTTCCACAGATACGCAGTATTTT.

This clonotype was recorded many times. V is TRBV10-3 and J is TRBJ1-2, with 7 bases fitting TRBD1. Germline V gives CDR1 ENHRY, CDR2 SYGVKD. V lost 10 bases to trimming and J lost 7 bases; unmatched junction nucleotides: 15. The CDR3 is 14 amino acids. DNA for the CDR3: TGTGCCACTGGGATCGAGAGGGGGCGAAGTGGCTACACCTTC. Its protein product is CATGIERGRSGYTF.

This clonotype was seen at least ten times. V is TRBV7-2 and J is TRBJ2-6, with D perhaps TRBD2 (6 bases). V was cut by 6 bases and J by 4 bases, with 10 bases left in between. This CDR3 region has 14 residues. The germline CDR1 and CDR2 sequences are SGHTA and FQGNSA. This CDR3 is CASRGGTGANVLTF. Written as DNA, the CDR3 is TGTGCCAGCAGGGGAGGTACCGGGGCCAACGTCCTGACTTTC.

Regarding this clonotype: A read error may account for a junction end that differs from germline. The rearrangement uses TRBV15 and TRBJ2-2; weak D call: TRBD2 (8 bases). The CDR3 runs 15 residues. Germline CDR1 reads LNHNV; CDR2 reads YYDKDF (reference sequence). The CDR3 loop reads CATGRGTAGAGELFF. CDR3 coding DNA: TGTGCCACCGGCAGAGGGACAGCGGGGGCCGGGGAGCTGTTTTTT. The complete variable domain, with remaining parts taken from reference TRBV15 and TRBJ2-2, reads DAMVIQNPRYQVTQFGKPVTLSCSQTLNHNVMYWYQQKSSQAPKLLFHYYDKDFNNEADTPDNFQSRRPNTSFCFLDIRSPGLGDTAMYLCATGRGTAGAGELFFGEGSRLTVL.

The rearrangement joins TRBV12-3 or TRBV12-4 to TRBJ1-5; 9 bases line up with TRBD1. Losses at the gene ends were 10 bases for V and 16 bases for J; bases not matched to a gene: 17. The CDR3 extends over 13 amino acids. Here the CDR3 reads CATSQGAQNTCHF. The CDR3 DNA is TGTGCCACTTCACAGGGGGCCCAAAATACCTGTCATTTT.

This clonotype was recorded at least ten times. The chain combines TRBV10-3 with TRBJ1-2; D not certain. The CDR3 consists of 13 residues. CDR1 is ENHRY, CDR2 SYGVKD, per germline. Trimming took off 3 bases at V and 3 bases at J, with 8 bases between the two ends. As DNA, the CDR3 is TGTGCCATCAGTGAATGGCTATACTATGGCTACACCTTC. Protein: CAISEWLYYGYTF.

The chain links TRBV20-1 to TRBJ2-1, with TRBD2 matching 8 bases. The germline CDR1 and CDR2 sequences are DFQATT and SNEGSKA (reference sequence). The CDR3 extends over 15 amino acids. Unmatched junction bases numbered 12, after V lost 3 bases and J lost 8 bases. The CDR3 reads CSARFRGRIGYEQFF. The CDR3 coding sequence is TGCAGTGCTAGGTTCCGCGGGAGGATAGGCTATGAGCAGTTCTTC.

The V call is TRBV6-6, the J call TRBJ2-7; the D call may be TRBD1 or TRBD2 (5 bases each). The V end was cut by 2 bases, the J end by 7 bases, with 15 bases between. Germline assignment: CDR1 MNHNY and CDR2 SVGAGI (reference sequence). This CDR3 is 14 amino acids long. The CDR3 sequence: CASSYVAGTREQYF. The DNA for the CDR3 is TGTGCCAGCAGTTACGTGGCAGGGACCCGTGAGCAGTACTTC.

This clonotype has at least ten counts. The chain joins TRBV7-2 to TRBJ2-7; D gene unclear. CDR3 length: 12 amino acids. CDR1 and CDR2 (germline): SGHTA, FQGNSA. Trimming removed 3 bases from V and 7 bases from J, with 10 bases in between. DNA of the CDR3: TGTGCCAGCAGCTTTGGGGTCAGGGAGCAGTACTTC. Translated: CASSFGVREQYF. Full variable domain (missing parts from reference TRBV7-2 and TRBJ2-7): GAGVSQSPSNKVTEKGKDVELRCDPISGHTALYWYRQSLGQGLEFLIYFQGNSAPDKSGLPSDRFSAERTGGSVSTLTIQRTQQEDSAVYLCASSFGVREQYFGPGTRLTVT.

The V and J genes are TRBV15 and TRBJ1-2; D is perhaps TRBD1 (6 bases). CDR3 length equals 15 residues. Germline CDR1 is LNHNV and CDR2 is YYDKDF (reference sequence). V shed 3 bases and J shed 4 bases, with 15 bases lying between them. The CDR3 loop is CATSSSTGIPYGYTF. The CDR3 DNA reads TGTGCCACCAGCAGCTCAACAGGGATACCCTATGGCTACACCTTC.

The CDR3 sequence: CASSLSGGGFEQYF. In nucleotides, the CDR3 is TGTGCCAGCAGTTTATCCGGGGGGGGATTCGAGCAGTACTTC. V usage is TRBV6-5 and J usage is TRBJ2-7, with 8 bases lining up with TRBD2. J lost 6 bases, V lost 4 bases, and 8 bases had no gene match. The V gene's germline CDR1 is MNHEY and CDR2 SVGAGI. This CDR3 has 14 amino acids.

This clonotype was picked up many times. The J gene is TRBJ1-3, the V gene TRBV20-1; D perhaps matches TRBD1 (5 bases). Germline V lookup: CDR1 DFQATT, CDR2 SNEGSKA (reference sequence). Trimming pared 3 bases from V and 7 bases from J, leaving 7 bases between. The length of the CDR3 is 11 residues. CDR3 loop: CSARWGNTIYF. CDR3 bases: TGCAGTGCTAGGTGGGGGAACACCATATATTTT.

This chain uses TRBV29-1 with TRBJ2-7; a weak D match, TRBD1 (6 bases). The germline gives CDR1 SQVTM, CDR2 ANQGSEA. V lost 4 bases and J lost 4, with 14 bases in between. This CDR3 is built from 13 residues. For the CDR3, the DNA is TGCAGCGTTGGGAGCAGGGGTTATTACGAGCAGTACTTC. Translation: CSVGSRGYYEQYF.

Ten or more counts support this clonotype. This chain links TRBV7-9 with TRBJ2-5; TRBD1 matches 9 bases. V lost 1 base to trimming and J lost 4 bases; unmatched junction nucleotides: 4. CDR1 is SEHNR, CDR2 FQNEAQ, per germline (reference sequence). This CDR3 is 15 amino acids long. CDR3 loop: CASSLEGQGTETQYF. CDR3 DNA sequence: TGTGCCAGCAGCTTAGAGGGACAGGGTACAGAGACCCAGTACTTC.

V usage is TRBV6-1 and J usage is TRBJ1-4; D is perhaps TRBD1 (5 bases). Trimming pared 2 bases from V and 6 bases from J, leaving 10 bases between. This CDR3 is 14 amino acids long. The germline V gene has CDR1 MNHNS and CDR2 SASEGT. CDR3 nucleotide sequence: TGTGCCAGCAGTGAATGGGGGGGAGATGAAAAACTGTTTTTT. Protein sequence: CASSEWGGDEKLFF.

In the case of this clonotype: At one boundary the junction diverges from the germline segment, which might be a read error. The V call is TRBV10-3, the J call TRBJ1-5; 8 nucleotides align to TRBD1. Looked up from germline, CDR1 is ENHRY and CDR2 is SYGVKD. The CDR3 length is 16 residues. The CDR3 bases are TGTGCCAGCAGCCGGACAGGGATTTATAGCGATCAGCCCCAGCATTTT. Its protein is CASSRTGIYSDQPQHF.

The chain links TRBV2 to TRBJ1-5; D is unresolved. CDR3 length: 14 residues. Per germline, CDR1 SNHLY and CDR2 FYNNEI. With 6 bases removed from V and 7 bases from J, the gap between germline ends came to 16 bases. CDR3 sequence reads: CASRATGFRQPQHF. The CDR3 DNA follows: TGTGCCAGCAGGGCTACGGGGTTCCGCCAGCCCCAGCATTTT. Variable domain in full (rest from reference TRBV2 and TRBJ1-5): EPEVTQTPSHQVTQMGQEVILRCVPISNHLYFYWYRQILGQKVEFLVSFYNNEISEKSEIFDDQFSVERPDGSNFTLKIRSTKLEDSAMYFCASRATGFRQPQHFGDGTRLSIL.

This clonotype appeared many times. CDR3 nucleotides: TGCGCCAGCAGTGACGCTCCGGGAGGGACTGAAGCTTTCTTT. Its protein product is CASSDAPGGTEAFF. This chain links TRBV10-2 with TRBJ1-1; D remains unclear. From germline, CDR1 is WSHSY and CDR2 SAAADI. V dropped 3 bases and J dropped 5 bases, with 13 bases sitting between them. The CDR3 is made up of 14 amino acids.

This clonotype was observed a few times. One end of the junction varies from germline; a read error may be responsible. This rearrangement joins TRBV15 to TRBJ2-5, with a tentative D call TRBD1 (5 bases). The germline V gene encodes CDR1 LNHNV and CDR2 YYDKDF (reference sequence). CDR3 length: 11 residues. Here the CDR3 reads CDTRVVETQYF. The DNA for the CDR3 is TGTGACACCAGGGTAGTGGAGACCCAGTACTTC.

This clonotype was seen a few times. The chain uses TRBV7-2 and TRBJ2-7; 10 nucleotides match TRBD2. The length of the CDR3 is 15 residues. Germline lookup yields CDR1 SGHTA and CDR2 FQGNSA. V shed 4 bases and J 3 bases; nucleotides not matched to a gene: 6. Here the CDR3 reads CASSSTTSGVYEQYF. In DNA, the CDR3 is TGTGCCAGCAGCTCGACTACTAGCGGGGTCTACGAGCAGTACTTC.

The J gene is TRBJ1-5, the V gene TRBV2; 7 bases agree with TRBD1. The CDR3 spans 14 residues. Per germline, CDR1 SNHLY and CDR2 FYNNEI. V lost 5 bases, J lost 4 bases, and 5 bases stayed unmatched. CDR3 DNA: TGTGCCAGCAGTCTGGGACAGATTAATCAGCCCCAGCATTTT. It codes for CASSLGQINQPQHF. Full variable domain (rest looked up from reference TRBV2 and TRBJ1-5): EPEVTQTPSHQVTQMGQEVILRCVPISNHLYFYWYRQILGQKVEFLVSFYNNEISEKSEIFDDQFSVERPDGSNFTLKIRSTKLEDSAMYFCASSLGQINQPQHFGDGTRLSIL.

J is TRBJ1-2 and V is TRBV19; D is perhaps TRBD1 (6 bases). The germline V gene has CDR1 LNHDA and CDR2 SQIVND (reference sequence). Deletions cut 7 bases from V and 2 bases from J, with 14 bases between. CDR3 length: 14 residues. In nucleotides, the CDR3 is TGTGCCAGTAACTCGCCGGGACACAACTATGGCTACACCTTC. Translated: CASNSPGHNYGYTF.

The rearrangement uses TRBV7-9 and TRBJ1-1, with D hard to call. CDR1 is SEHNR and CDR2 is FQNEAQ in the germline V gene (reference sequence). V lost 1 base to trimming and J lost 0 bases, with 9 bases between them. The CDR3 contains 15 residues. The CDR3 bases are TGTGCCAGCAGCTTAGTGACGGATATGAACACTGAAGCTTTCTTT. The encoded protein is CASSLVTDMNTEAFF.

A word on this clonotype: A junction boundary mismatches the germline segment, possibly from a read error. The V and J genes are TRBV2 and TRBJ1-6, with D perhaps TRBD1 (6 bases). CDR1 is SNHLY, CDR2 FYNNEI, per germline. This CDR3 has 14 amino acids. CDR3: CASNAGQGSSPLHF. The CDR3 bases are TGTGCCAGCAATGCGGGGCAGGGGAGTTCACCCCTCCATTTT.